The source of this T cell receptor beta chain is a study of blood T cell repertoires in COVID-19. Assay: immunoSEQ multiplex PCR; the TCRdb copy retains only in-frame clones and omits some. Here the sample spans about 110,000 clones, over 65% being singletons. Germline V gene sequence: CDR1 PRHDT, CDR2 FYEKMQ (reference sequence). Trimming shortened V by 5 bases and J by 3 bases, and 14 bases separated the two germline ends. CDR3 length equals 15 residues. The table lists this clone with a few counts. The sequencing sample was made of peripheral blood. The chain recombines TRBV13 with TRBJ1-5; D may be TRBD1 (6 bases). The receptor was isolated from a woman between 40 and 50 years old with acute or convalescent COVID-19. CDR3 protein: CASSTRTEINQPQHF. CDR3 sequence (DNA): TGTGCCAGCAGCACCAGGACAGAAATCAATCAGCCCCAGCATTTT.